One and the same sample provided the 20 T cell receptor beta chains below, sequenced in a study of CD8 T cells in Susac syndrome. RNA amounts of roughly 0.5 to 1 ug underwent reverse transcription with random hexamers. TCRdb reprocessed the immunoSEQ multiplex PCR reads via MiXCR and lists one record per CDR3 protein. The sample has approximately 200,000 distinct CDR3 sequences, over 90% seen once. The sequencing sample was made of CD4+ T cells from PBMCs. The receptors originated from a human donor with multiple sclerosis.

The V gene is TRBV6-5, the J gene TRBJ1-1; unclear D gene. The V and J ends lost 2 bases and 1 base respectively, with 8 bases between them. The CDR3 runs 14 residues. Looked up from germline, CDR1 is MNHEY and CDR2 is SVGAGI. The CDR3 bases are TGTGCCAGCAGTTACGAGGGTTGGAACACTGAAGCTTTCTTT. Translating gives CASSYEGWNTEAFF.

This clonotype occurred once. J is TRBJ2-5 and V is TRBV20-1; D call uncertain. The germline V gene encodes CDR1 DFQATT and CDR2 SNEGSKA (reference sequence). There are 14 residues in the CDR3. V gave up 0 bases and J gave up 9 bases, with 17 bases separating them. The CDR3 is CSARDGPPKSAQYF. The CDR3 coding sequence is TGCAGTGCTAGAGATGGGCCGCCAAAATCGGCCCAGTACTTC.

The chain links TRBV15 to TRBJ2-3; 9 nucleotides line up with TRBD1. V was clipped by 1 base and J by 2 bases; unmatched bases: 4. Germline values: CDR1 LNHNV, CDR2 YYDKDF (reference sequence). The CDR3 totals 16 residues. The CDR3 DNA is TGTGCCACCAGCAGAGTTACAGGGGGCAACACAGATACGCAGTATTTT. Its translation is CATSRVTGGNTDTQYF.

There are a few counts of this clonotype. The chain recombines TRBV3-1 with TRBJ1-5, with 9 bases fitting TRBD1. Trimming took 6 bases from V and 7 from J; bases not matched to a gene: 4. The CDR3 is made up of 13 amino acids. Per germline, CDR1 LGHDT and CDR2 YNNKEL (reference sequence). In DNA, the CDR3 is TGTGCCAGCAGTCAGGACAGGGGCCAGCCCCAGCATTTT. Amino acid sequence: CASSQDRGQPQHF.

The chain is built from TRBV29-1 and TRBJ1-1, with D unresolved. V was pared by 3 bases and J by 1 base, with 9 bases between. The CDR3 has 13 residues. Germline CDR1 is SQVTM and CDR2 is ANQGSEA. CDR3: CSVDKGSNTEAFF. CDR3 nucleotide sequence: TGCAGCGTTGATAAAGGGTCGAACACTGAAGCTTTCTTT.

V usage is TRBV3-1 and J usage is TRBJ1-1; D remains ambiguous. The CDR3 loop spans 13 amino acids. Germline V lookup: CDR1 LGHDT, CDR2 YNNKEL (reference sequence). V was shortened by 6 bases and J by 1 base, with 9 bases between the two germline ends. The CDR3 sequence is CASRAAGNTEAFF. The DNA of the CDR3 is TGTGCCAGCAGGGCAGCGGGGAACACTGAAGCTTTCTTT.

This rearrangement joins TRBV29-1 to TRBJ2-3; D ambiguous. Trimming left V 7 bases short and J 5 bases short, with 10 bases between. Germline V gene lookup returns CDR1 SQVTM and CDR2 ANQGSEA. The CDR3 runs to 11 residues. As DNA, the CDR3 is TGCAGCGGGGCCCTGGGAGATACGCAGTATTTT. Translation gives CSGALGDTQYF.

This chain connects TRBV12-3 or TRBV12-4 to TRBJ1-1, with D perhaps TRBD1 (5 bases). V dropped 4 bases and J dropped 1 base, with 16 bases sitting between them. The CDR3 extends over 16 amino acids. CDR3 amino acids: CASSSKPGTANTEAFF. DNA for the CDR3: TGTGCCAGCAGTTCTAAACCGGGGACCGCGAACACTGAAGCTTTCTTT.

The chain carries TRBV25-1 and TRBJ1-1, with a possible D match to TRBD1 (6 bases). The germline V gene encodes CDR1 MGHDK and CDR2 SYGVNS. Trimming pared 4 bases from V and 0 bases from J, leaving 12 bases between. The CDR3 consists of 15 residues. The CDR3 loop reads CASSARTALNTEAFF. The CDR3 DNA reads TGTGCCAGCAGTGCCCGGACAGCCTTGAACACTGAAGCTTTCTTT.

In its sample, this clonotype was seen once. The chain has TRBV20-1 and TRBJ1-5, with 9 bases lining up with TRBD1. Germline-derived CDR1 and CDR2 are DFQATT and SNEGSKA (reference sequence). The CDR3 length is 14 residues. V was clipped by 5 bases and J by 6 bases; unmatched bases: 8. Here the CDR3 reads CSASQTGGVQPQHF. CDR3 in DNA: TGCAGTGCTTCGCAGACAGGGGGGGTTCAGCCCCAGCATTTT.

V gene TRBV20-1 combines with J gene TRBJ2-1, with TRBD2 matching 10 bases. The CDR3 covers 15 residues. Trimming at V came to 6 bases and at J to 4 bases, leaving 9 bases not matched to a gene. Germline V lookup: CDR1 DFQATT, CDR2 SNEGSKA (reference sequence). The CDR3 nucleotides are TGCAGTGCCACTCAACTAGCGGGGTTTTACAATGAGCAGTTCTTC. This gives the protein CSATQLAGFYNEQFF.

The chain couples TRBV9 to TRBJ2-1, with 8 positions matching TRBD2. The CDR3 is 16 amino acids. The V gene's germline CDR1 is SGDLS and CDR2 YYNGEE. With V trimmed by 0 bases and J by 8 bases, 10 bases remained unmatched. CDR3 loop: CASSVGIRTGGDEQFF. CDR3 DNA: TGTGCCAGCAGCGTAGGTATAAGGACGGGGGGGGATGAGCAGTTCTTC.

The V gene is TRBV10-3, the J gene TRBJ1-5; no reliable D call. Germline values: CDR1 ENHRY, CDR2 SYGVKD. This CDR3 is 12 amino acids long. The V and J ends lost 6 bases and 4 bases respectively, with 7 bases between them. The CDR3 DNA reads as TGTGCCATCAGGGCTCCAAATCAGCCCCAGCATTTT. Translating it yields CAIRAPNQPQHF.

The chain links TRBV7-9 to TRBJ1-2; D call uncertain. V was pared by 1 base and J by 0 bases, with 3 bases between. This CDR3 contains 13 residues. CDR1 SEHNR and CDR2 FQNEAQ come from the germline V gene (reference sequence). The CDR3 DNA reads TGTGCCAGCAGCTTAGAGTCTAACTATGGCTACACCTTC. Translating gives CASSLESNYGYTF. Complete variable domain (other parts from reference TRBV7-9 and TRBJ1-2): DTGVSQNPRHKITKRGQNVTFRCDPISEHNRLYWYRQTLGQGPEFLTYFQNEAQLEKSRLLSDRFSAERPKGSFSTLEIQRTEQGDSAMYLCASSLESNYGYTFGSGTRLTVV.

The chain combines TRBV7-2 with TRBJ2-7; TRBD2 aligns across 7 bases. CDR3 length: 15 residues. V lost 8 bases and J lost 2; bases outside the gene matches: 12. In germline, CDR1 is SGHTA, CDR2 FQGNSA. In nucleotides, the CDR3 is TGTGCCAGCTCCCGGATGGCAGCGGGGCCCTACGAGCAGTACTTC. Protein product: CASSRMAAGPYEQYF.

The chain couples TRBV4-2 to TRBJ2-1; D ambiguous. V lost 0 bases, J lost 8 bases, and 8 bases lay in between. The CDR3 runs to 13 residues. Germline CDR1 LGHNA, CDR2 YNFKEQ. In DNA form, the CDR3 reads TGTGCCAGCAGCCAAGATATACCGGATGAGCAGTTCTTC. Protein product: CASSQDIPDEQFF.

The gene calls are TRBV29-1 and TRBJ2-3, with a tentative D call TRBD1 (5 bases). Looked up from germline, CDR1 is SQVTM and CDR2 is ANQGSEA. The V and J ends lost 8 bases and 6 bases respectively, with 21 bases between them. CDR3 length: 14 amino acids. CDR3 DNA: TGCAGCTCCGGGCCGGGTAGGGGATGGGATACGCAGTATTTT. This encodes CSSGPGRGWDTQYF.

This chain joins TRBV3-1 and TRBJ1-4, with D perhaps TRBD1 (5 bases). Germline loops: CDR1 LGHDT, CDR2 YNNKEL (reference sequence). V shed 4 bases and J shed 8 bases, with 17 bases lying between them. The CDR3 is made up of 15 amino acids. The CDR3 sequence: CASSPTVTQGEKLFF. CDR3 DNA: TGTGCCAGCAGCCCGACAGTTACCCAGGGAGAAAAACTGTTTTTT.

The chain is built from TRBV7-2 and TRBJ2-2; no clear D. In germline, CDR1 is SGHTA, CDR2 FQGNSA. Deletions cut 5 bases from V and 0 bases from J, with 7 bases between. The CDR3 length is 14 residues. The CDR3 sequence is CASSLQANTGELFF. CDR3 DNA sequence: TGTGCCAGCAGCCTACAAGCGAACACCGGGGAGCTGTTTTTT.

V usage is TRBV18 and J usage is TRBJ1-3; a possible D gene is TRBD1 (5 bases). Deletions cut 6 bases from V and 1 base from J, with 10 bases between. CDR3 length equals 14 residues. The V gene's germline CDR1 is KGHSH and CDR2 LQKENI. Here the CDR3 DNA reads TGTGCCAGCTCCGCGGGGCTGTCTGGAAACACCATATATTTT. As protein: CASSAGLSGNTIYF.